The rows below give T cell receptor beta chains drawn from one sample of a study of cytomegalovirus exposure and HLA in healthy donors. Generated by immunoSEQ multiplex PCR, the TCRdb table keeps only in-frame clones and is missing some. The sample holds approximately 190,000 clones, 80% seen once. Sequencing was done on a sample of PBMCs. The receptor source for this set is a man in his forties in good health and CMV-seropositive. Both conserved end residues are part of each CDR3. The D gene is left open where the match is weak. Size values are once, few and many counts, or a class for expanded clones, and some rows have none.

size,V,D,J,CDR3,DNA
few,TRBV18,NA,TRBJ1-4,CASSQSQGNEKLFF,TGTGCCAGCTCACAATCACAGGGAAACGAAAAACTGTTTTTT
NA,TRBV7-9,TRBD1,TRBJ1-6,CASSSQTGGDSPLHF,TGTGCCAGCAGCAGCCAGACAGGGGGCGACTCACCCCTCCACTTT
NA,TRBV28,NA,TRBJ1-1,CASSLWQPGMNTEAFF,TGTGCCAGCAGTTTATGGCAACCGGGAATGAACACTGAAGCTTTCTTT
NA,TRBV6-6,NA,TRBJ2-6,CASSYWSSGANVLTF,TGTGCCAGCAGTTACTGGAGCTCTGGGGCCAACGTCCTGACTTTC
once,TRBV6-5,NA,TRBJ2-5,CASRETVSETQYF,TGTGCCAGCAGGGAGACAGTGTCAGAGACCCAGTACTTC
NA,TRBV30,NA,TRBJ2-6,CAWSGGSGAHSGANVLTF,TGTGCCTGGAGTGGAGGCTCAGGGGCCCACTCTGGGGCCAACGTCCTGACTTTC
NA,TRBV7-2,NA,TRBJ2-5,CASRGLYQETQYF,TGTGCCAGCAGAGGACTGTACCAAGAGACCCAGTACTTC
few,TRBV7-9,TRBD1,TRBJ1-5,CASSSGTGSRNQPQHF,TGTGCCAGCAGTTCCGGGACAGGATCGCGCAATCAGCCCCAGCATTTT
NA,TRBV7-3,NA,TRBJ2-7,CASSSTKVSYEQYF,TGTGCCAGCAGCTCGACTAAGGTTTCCTACGAGCAGTACTTC
NA,TRBV9,TRBD2,TRBJ2-3,CASSEAGGVTDTQYF,TGTGCCAGCAGCGAAGCGGGGGGGGTCACAGATACGCAGTATTTT
NA,TRBV6-6,TRBD1,TRBJ2-7,CASSFGTAITYEQYF,TGTGCCAGCAGTTTTGGGACAGCGATAACCTACGAGCAGTACTTC
NA,TRBV6-6,NA,TRBJ2-7,CASSYGESSYEQYF,TGTGCCAGCAGTTACGGGGAGAGCTCCTACGAGCAGTACTTC
NA,TRBV6-1,TRBD2,TRBJ2-5,CASRPRGGGETQYF,TGTGCCAGCAGACCCCGTGGGGGAGGGGAGACCCAGTACTTC
NA,TRBV11-2,NA,TRBJ2-2,CASSPRGGTNTGELFF,TGTGCCAGCAGCCCAAGGGGTGGCACCAACACCGGGGAGCTGTTTTTT
NA,TRBV14,NA,TRBJ2-7,CASSHRDNSYEQYF,TGTGCCAGCAGCCACAGGGACAACTCCTACGAGCAGTACTTC
NA,TRBV4-2,TRBD1,TRBJ2-1,CASSQQGAEYNEQFF,TGTGCCAGCAGCCAACAGGGGGCGGAGTACAATGAGCAGTTCTTC
few,TRBV5-4,NA,TRBJ2-3,CASSQDDGGGVDTQYF,TGTGCCAGCAGCCAAGACGATGGTGGCGGGGTAGATACGCAGTATTTT
NA,TRBV5-1,TRBD2,TRBJ2-1,CASSLGGRVDEQFF,TGCGCCAGCAGCTTGGGAGGGAGGGTCGATGAGCAGTTCTTC
NA,TRBV10-2,NA,TRBJ1-3,CASSVRGNSGNTIYF,TGCGCCAGCAGTGTTCGGGGGAACTCTGGAAACACCATATATTTT
once,TRBV25-1,TRBD2,TRBJ2-3,CASSTHLAGGTDTQYF,TGTGCCAGCAGTACCCATCTAGCGGGGGGGACAGATACGCAGTATTTT
NA,TRBV5-1,NA,TRBJ2-7,CASREGIYEQYF,TGCGCCAGCAGGGAGGGTATCTACGAGCAGTACTTC
NA,TRBV7-8,TRBD1,TRBJ1-3,CASSLDWGTGSAGNTIYF,TGTGCCAGCAGCTTAGATTGGGGGACAGGGAGCGCTGGAAACACCATATATTTT
NA,TRBV19,NA,TRBJ1-2,CASSIDGAGDNGYTF,TGTGCCAGTAGTATAGATGGGGCAGGGGACAATGGCTACACCTTC
NA,TRBV7-2,NA,TRBJ1-3,CASSLTGISSGNTIYF,TGTGCCAGCAGCTTAACAGGGATTAGCTCTGGAAACACCATATATTTT
NA,TRBV2,NA,TRBJ2-3,CASSVVLAEGADTQYF,TGTGCCAGTAGTGTGGTCCTAGCGGAGGGGGCAGATACGCAGTATTTT
few,TRBV5-3,NA,TRBJ1-4,CARSLARHEKLFF,TGTGCCAGAAGCTTGGCGAGGCACGAAAAACTGTTTTTT
NA,TRBV7-2,TRBD2,TRBJ2-1,CASRIAGGVDEQFF,TGTGCCAGCAGGATAGCGGGGGGGGTTGATGAGCAGTTCTTC
once,TRBV29-1,NA,TRBJ1-2,CSVVSGDYGYTF,TGCAGCGTTGTATCGGGTGACTATGGCTACACCTTC